This TCR beta chain appears in the sequencing data of a study of blood T cell repertoires in COVID-19. About the research overall: PBMCs, B-cell-depleted T cells, or T cells provided the cDNA or gDNA that made up the material.

As originally analysed: For nucleated cells, counts were estimated from reference gene primer amplification. Assay: immunoSEQ multiplex PCR; the TCRdb copy retains only in-frame clones and omits some. That table is the source of V, J and clone size, and D and trimming were worked out from the DNA. The sample includes some 300,000 clones, roughly 86% of them seen just once. Within 2 weeks before study entry, exposed participants met a COVID-19 case. Germline V gives CDR1 SNHLY, CDR2 FYNNEI. The CDR3 covers 13 residues. Unmatched junction bases numbered 6, after V lost 7 bases and J lost 4 bases. This clonotype was obtained from a woman in her fifties or sixties who had been exposed to COVID-19. The material sequenced was PBMCs or T cells enriched from blood (not recorded which). The rearrangement joins TRBV2 to TRBJ2-5; 7 nucleotides agree with TRBD1. The CDR3 loop reads CASTLDRAETQYF. The CDR3 DNA reads as TGTGCCAGCACCCTAGACAGGGCAGAGACCCAGTACTTC. The whole variable domain, filled in from reference TRBV2 and TRBJ2-5, reads EPEVTQTPSHQVTQMGQEVILRCVPISNHLYFYWYRQILGQKVEFLVSFYNNEISEKSEIFDDQFSVERPDGSNFTLKIRSTKLEDSAMYFCASTLDRAETQYFGPGTRLLVL.